The 17 T cell receptor beta chains presented below share a single source sample, sequenced in a study of T cell repertoires in cytomegalovirus infection. No antigens are known for them. TCRdb independently ran MiXCR on the reads; one entry per CDR3 protein. There are 800,000 to 950,000 distinct CDR3 sequences in the sample; around a third occur only once, and over 10% lies in the top ten. The specimen comprised cultured CD8+ T cells from PBMCs, sampled from culture after CMV antigen stimulation. Every receptor here comes from a human donor in good health (CMV status not recorded). Some clones in this sample may be carry-over from other donors' samples.

V is TRBV11-2 and J is TRBJ2-4; D is possibly TRBD2 (6 bases). Germline CDR1 reads SGHAT; CDR2 reads FQNNGV. V lost 5 bases and J lost 4, with 15 bases in between. This CDR3 is 15 amino acids long. The CDR3 sequence: CASSRDAGGKNIQYF. DNA for the CDR3: TGTGCCAGCAGCCGCGACGCCGGAGGGAAAAACATTCAGTACTTC.

This clonotype has only a few counts. The rearrangement links TRBV6-2 or TRBV6-3 to TRBJ2-1, with 7 bases that match TRBD2. After removal of 0 bases from V and 8 bases from J, the junction contained 4 bases not matched to a gene. CDR3 length: 14 amino acids. CDR1 and CDR2 (germline): MNHEY, SVGEGT. CDR3 bases: TGTGCCAGCAGTTACTCCGGGGAGGGAGATGAGCAGTTCTTC. Amino acid sequence: CASSYSGEGDEQFF.

This chain links TRBV23-1 with TRBJ2-7; D remains ambiguous. TRBV23-1 falls under the ORF class, with uncertain function. The CDR3 has 15 amino acids. V shed 0 bases and J shed 2 bases, with 11 bases lying between them. This chain's CDR3 is CASSQSRNSPYEQYF. The CDR3 DNA reads TGCGCCAGCAGTCAATCTAGGAACAGCCCCTACGAGCAGTACTTC.

This clonotype was seen a few times. This chain connects TRBV7-9 to TRBJ2-1; D ambiguous. This CDR3 has 11 residues. Trimming left V 5 bases short and J 9 bases short, with 8 bases between. CDR1 is SEHNR, CDR2 FQNEAQ, per germline (reference sequence). CDR3 bases: TGTGCCAGCAGCCCCTTGGTTGAGCAGTTCTTC. This translates into CASSPLVEQFF.

V gene TRBV5-6 combines with J gene TRBJ1-1, with D uncertain. V gave up 7 bases and J gave up 7 bases, with 8 bases separating them. CDR1 and CDR2 (germline): SGHDT, YYEEEE. This CDR3 is built from 10 residues. The CDR3 DNA reads TGTGCCAGCGGACGGCGTGAAGCTTTCTTT. Translation gives CASGRREAFF.

This clonotype was seen repeatedly, ten times or more. V gene TRBV27 combines with J gene TRBJ1-5, with D perhaps matching TRBD1 (6 bases). V was pared by 4 bases and J by 4 bases, with 17 bases between. The V gene's germline CDR1 is MNHEY and CDR2 SMNVEV (reference sequence). This CDR3 has 16 amino acids. CDR3 sequence: CASSWGGGAPNQPQHF. The CDR3 coding sequence is TGTGCCAGCAGTTGGGGCGGGGGGGCCCCTAATCAGCCCCAGCATTTT.

There are a few counts of this clonotype. The chain joins TRBV7-4 to TRBJ1-1; a weak D match, TRBD1 (6 bases). The CDR3 has 13 amino acids. Germline-derived CDR1 and CDR2 are SGHVT and SQSDAQ. V shed 11 bases and J shed 2 bases, with 15 bases lying between them. CDR3 residues: CAYAKGDNTEAFF. CDR3 nucleotide sequence: TGTGCCTACGCAAAGGGGGACAACACTGAAGCTTTCTTT.

In regard to this clonotype: A read error may account for a junction end that differs from germline. The DNA of the CDR3 is TGTGCCAGCAGCTTATGGAGAGATAGCAATCAGCCCCAGCATTTT. Translation gives CASSLWRDSNQPQHF. The chain recombines TRBV5-3 with TRBJ1-5; D is uncertain. TRBV5-3 is known as an ORF, though its function is uncertain. The CDR3 contains 15 residues.

The chain employs TRBV5-4 and TRBJ1-2, with TRBD1 as a possible D gene (5 bases). CDR1 and CDR2 from the germline V gene are SGHNT and YYREEE (reference sequence). Trimming removed 1 base at V and 5 bases at J, with 18 bases between. This CDR3 contains 16 residues. CDR3 in DNA: TGTGCCAGCAGCTTGATACGATCGGGACGGAGTTATGGCTACACCTTC. Amino acid sequence: CASSLIRSGRSYGYTF.

This clonotype was found a few times. The chain combines TRBV19 with TRBJ2-2; D unresolved. Germline V gene lookup returns CDR1 LNHDA and CDR2 SQIVND (reference sequence). V lost 5 bases and J 3 bases, leaving 4 bases between the germline ends. This CDR3 is built from 12 residues. The CDR3 here is CASSRYTGELFF. CDR3 DNA sequence: TGTGCCAGTAGTCGATACACCGGGGAGCTGTTTTTT.

A few counts support this clonotype. This rearrangement joins TRBV10-3 to TRBJ2-7; TRBD1 aligns across 7 bases. The ends lost 5 bases at V and 5 bases at J; junction bases unmatched: 6. This CDR3 has 13 amino acids. Germline values: CDR1 ENHRY, CDR2 SYGVKD. CDR3 nucleotide sequence: TGTGCCATCAGTCCCGGGACAGTGGACGAGCAGTACTTC. Amino acid sequence: CAISPGTVDEQYF.

This sequence joins TRBV9 and TRBJ1-4; D not resolved. Trimming removed 3 bases at V and 0 bases at J, with 9 bases between. The CDR3 spans 15 residues. Germline CDR1 and CDR2: SGDLS and YYNGEE. The CDR3 here is CASSDSGATNEKLFF. As DNA, the CDR3 is TGTGCCAGCAGCGACTCTGGAGCAACTAATGAAAAACTGTTTTTT.

This clonotype was found a few times. This chain links TRBV6-5 with TRBJ2-5; 7 bases map to TRBD1. The germline V gene encodes CDR1 MNHEY and CDR2 SVGAGI. This CDR3 has 14 amino acids. The ends lost 4 bases at V and 5 bases at J; junction bases unmatched: 7. CDR3 coding DNA: TGTGCCAGCAGTTCCAGGGGGAAATGGGAGACCCAGTACTTC. Residues: CASSSRGKWETQYF.

At least ten counts were recorded for this clonotype. The gene calls are TRBV7-8 and TRBJ1-5; D is perhaps TRBD1 (5 bases). Looked up from germline, CDR1 is SGHVS and CDR2 is FQNEAQ. Trimming cost V 0 bases and J 11 bases, with 17 bases left between them. The CDR3 totals 15 residues. The CDR3, as DNA: TGTGCCAGCAGCTTAGCGAGCAGGGATGGTGAGGCCCAGCATTTT. It encodes CASSLASRDGEAQHF. Full variable domain (missing parts from reference TRBV7-8 and TRBJ1-5): GAGVSQSPRYKVAKRGQDVALRCDPISGHVSLFWYQQALGQGPEFLTYFQNEAQLDKSGLPSDRFFAERPEGSVSTLKIQRTQQEDSAVYLCASSLASRDGEAQHFGDGTRLSIL.

J is TRBJ2-3 and V is TRBV4-2, with 14 nucleotides matching TRBD2. Germline V gene sequence: CDR1 LGHNA, CDR2 YNFKEQ. The CDR3 totals 17 residues. V lost 2 bases, J lost 4 bases, and 5 bases stayed unmatched. CDR3 nucleotide sequence: TGTGCCAGCAGCCAATCTTGGACTAGCGGGGGGCCAGATACGCAGTATTTT. The encoded protein is CASSQSWTSGGPDTQYF.

This chain uses TRBV10-3 with TRBJ1-2; 11 positions agree with TRBD1. Germline trimming cut 0 bases from V and 4 bases from J; bases unmatched to any gene: 4. CDR1 ENHRY and CDR2 SYGVKD come from the germline V gene. The CDR3 loop spans 16 amino acids. The CDR3 region has the DNA TGTGCCATCAGTGAGTCGGACAGGGGGCGTAGCTATGGCTACACCTTC. It specifies CAISESDRGRSYGYTF.

This clonotype was detected once. The genes are TRBV12-3 or TRBV12-4 and TRBJ2-3, with TRBD2 identical over 10 bases. CDR3 length: 15 residues. V dropped 6 bases and J dropped 5; count of bases not matched to a gene: 8. The CDR3: CASRGSGGVKDTQYF. The CDR3, as DNA: TGTGCCAGCAGGGGGAGCGGGGGGGTCAAAGATACGCAGTATTTT.